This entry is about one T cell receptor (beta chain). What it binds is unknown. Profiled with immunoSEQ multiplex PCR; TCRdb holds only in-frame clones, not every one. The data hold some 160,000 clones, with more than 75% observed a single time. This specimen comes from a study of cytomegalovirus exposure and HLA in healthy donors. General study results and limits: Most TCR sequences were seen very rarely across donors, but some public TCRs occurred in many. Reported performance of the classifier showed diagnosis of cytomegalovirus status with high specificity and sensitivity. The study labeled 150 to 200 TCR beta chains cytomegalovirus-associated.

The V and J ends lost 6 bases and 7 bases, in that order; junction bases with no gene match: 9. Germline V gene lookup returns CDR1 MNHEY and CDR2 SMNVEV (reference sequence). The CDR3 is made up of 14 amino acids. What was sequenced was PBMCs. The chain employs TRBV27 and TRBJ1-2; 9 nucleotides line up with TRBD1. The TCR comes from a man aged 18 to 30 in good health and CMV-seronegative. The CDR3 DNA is TGTGCCAGCAGCCCGACAGGGGGTCTGGGTGGCTACACCTTC. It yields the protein CASSPTGGLGGYTF.